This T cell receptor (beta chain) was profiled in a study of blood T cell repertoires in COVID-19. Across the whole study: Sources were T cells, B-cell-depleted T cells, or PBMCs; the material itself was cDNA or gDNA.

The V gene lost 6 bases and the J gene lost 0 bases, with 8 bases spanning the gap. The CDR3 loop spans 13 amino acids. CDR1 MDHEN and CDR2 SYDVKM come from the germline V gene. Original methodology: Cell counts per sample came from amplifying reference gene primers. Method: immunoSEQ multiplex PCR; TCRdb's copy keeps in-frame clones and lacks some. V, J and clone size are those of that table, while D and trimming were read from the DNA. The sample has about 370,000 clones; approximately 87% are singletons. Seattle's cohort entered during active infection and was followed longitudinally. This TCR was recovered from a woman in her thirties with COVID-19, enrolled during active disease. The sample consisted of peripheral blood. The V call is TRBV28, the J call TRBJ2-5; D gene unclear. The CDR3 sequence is CASSPVYQETQYF. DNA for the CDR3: TGTGCCAGCAGCCCAGTCTACCAAGAGACCCAGTACTTC.